This T cell receptor (beta chain) originates from a study of T-cell reconstitution after alpha-beta-depleted transplantation in children. V shed 6 bases and J 0 bases; nucleotides not matched to a gene: 5. CDR1 and CDR2 (germline): MNHEY, SVGAGI. CDR3 length: 15 amino acids. The TCRbeta library was prepared with unique molecular identifiers. A single record per CDR3 protein comes from TCRdb applying MiXCR to the PCR reads. The repertoire holds about 480,000 distinct CDR3 sequences, with under 15% as singletons. This clonotype has just a few counts. Source: PBMCs from the stem cell graft donor, taken from the stem cell graft. The chain employs TRBV6-5 and TRBJ1-1; 9 nucleotides line up with TRBD1. The clonotype was recovered from a human donor who donated a stem cell graft to a child with combined immunodeficiency. For the CDR3, the DNA is TGTGCCAGCAGCCGGGACAGGGCGATGAACACTGAAGCTTTCTTT. This sequence encodes CASSRDRAMNTEAFF.